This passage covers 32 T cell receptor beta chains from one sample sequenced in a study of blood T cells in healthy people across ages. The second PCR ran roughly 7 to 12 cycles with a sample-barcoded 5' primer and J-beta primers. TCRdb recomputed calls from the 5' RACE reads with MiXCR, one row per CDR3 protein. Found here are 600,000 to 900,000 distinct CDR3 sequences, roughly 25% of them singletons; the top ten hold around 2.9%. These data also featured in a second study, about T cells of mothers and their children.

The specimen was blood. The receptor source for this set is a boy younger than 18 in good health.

This CDR3 reads CASSQDHLQETQYF. CDR3 DNA: TGTGCCAGCAGCCAAGATCACCTCCAAGAGACCCAGTACTTC. The chain combines TRBV4-2 with TRBJ2-5, with D unresolved. Looked up from germline, CDR1 is LGHNA and CDR2 is YNFKEQ. The V gene lost 0 bases and the J gene lost 1 base, with 6 bases spanning the gap. This CDR3 has 14 residues.

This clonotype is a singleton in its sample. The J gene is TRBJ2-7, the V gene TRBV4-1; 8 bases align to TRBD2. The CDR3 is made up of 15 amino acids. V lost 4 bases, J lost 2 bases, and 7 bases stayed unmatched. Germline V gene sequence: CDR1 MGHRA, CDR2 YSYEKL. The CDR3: CASSRSGDGTYEQYF. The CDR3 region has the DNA TGCGCCAGCAGCCGTAGCGGGGACGGGACCTACGAGCAGTACTTC.

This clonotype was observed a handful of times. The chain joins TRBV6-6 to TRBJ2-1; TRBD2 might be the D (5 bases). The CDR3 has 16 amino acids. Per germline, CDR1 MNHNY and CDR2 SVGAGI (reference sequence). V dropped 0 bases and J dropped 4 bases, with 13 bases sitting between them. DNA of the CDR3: TGTGCCAGCAGTTACTCGGACCCGAGGGAGTACAATGAGCAGTTCTTC. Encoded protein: CASSYSDPREYNEQFF.

CDR3 nucleotides: TGTGCCAGCAGTTTTCGGGACGACTACGAGCAGTACTTC. It is translated as CASSFRDDYEQYF. The rearrangement joins TRBV12-3 or TRBV12-4 to TRBJ2-7; D tentatively fits TRBD1 or TRBD2 (5 bases each). The CDR3 contains 13 residues. Trimming took 3 bases from V and 3 from J, leaving 9 bases between them.

The CDR3 reads CAWVSGGEETQYF. In nucleotides, the CDR3 is TGTGCCTGGGTCTCAGGGGGCGAGGAGACCCAGTACTTC. The chain couples TRBV30 to TRBJ2-5; 8 nucleotides align to TRBD1. The CDR3 contains 13 residues. The germline CDR1 and CDR2 sequences are GTSNPN and SVGIG (reference sequence). J was trimmed by 5 bases and V by 5 bases; bases with no gene match: 7.

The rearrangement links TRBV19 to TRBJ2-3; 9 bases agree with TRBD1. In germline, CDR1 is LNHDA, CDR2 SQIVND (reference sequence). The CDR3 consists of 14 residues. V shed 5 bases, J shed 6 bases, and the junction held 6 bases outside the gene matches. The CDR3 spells CASSLGQGWDTQYF. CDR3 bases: TGTGCCAGTAGTCTGGGACAGGGTTGGGATACGCAGTATTTT. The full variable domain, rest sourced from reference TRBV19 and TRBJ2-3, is DGGITQSPKYLFRKEGQNVTLSCEQNLNHDAMYWYRQDPGQGLRLIYYSQIVNDFQKGDIAEGYSVSREKKESFPLTVTSAQKNPTAFYLCASSLGQGWDTQYFGPGTRLTVL.

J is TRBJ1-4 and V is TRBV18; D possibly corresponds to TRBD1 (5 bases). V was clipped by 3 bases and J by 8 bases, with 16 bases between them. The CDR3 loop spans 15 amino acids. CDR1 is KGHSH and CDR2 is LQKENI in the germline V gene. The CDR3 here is CASSPWDGVIEKLFF. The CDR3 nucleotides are TGTGCCAGCTCACCCTGGGACGGGGTAATCGAAAAACTGTTTTTT.

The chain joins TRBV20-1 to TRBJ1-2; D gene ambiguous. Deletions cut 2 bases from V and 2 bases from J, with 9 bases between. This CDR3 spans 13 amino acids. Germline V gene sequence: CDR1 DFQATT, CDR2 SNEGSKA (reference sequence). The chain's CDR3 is CSARQDVNYGYTF. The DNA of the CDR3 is TGCAGTGCTAGACAGGATGTGAACTATGGCTACACCTTC.

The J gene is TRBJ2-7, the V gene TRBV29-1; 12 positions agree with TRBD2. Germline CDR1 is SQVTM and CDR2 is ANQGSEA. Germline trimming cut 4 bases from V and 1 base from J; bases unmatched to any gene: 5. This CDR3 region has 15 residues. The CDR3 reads CSVATGLAGSYEQYF. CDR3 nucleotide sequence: TGCAGCGTTGCCACCGGACTAGCGGGATCCTACGAGCAGTACTTC.

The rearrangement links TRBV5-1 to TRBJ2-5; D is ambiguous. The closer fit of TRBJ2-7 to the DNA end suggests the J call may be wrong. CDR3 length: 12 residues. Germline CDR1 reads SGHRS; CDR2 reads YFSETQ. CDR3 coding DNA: TGCGCCAGCAACGGAACAGTCTACGAGCAGTACTTC. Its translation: CASNGTVYEQYF.

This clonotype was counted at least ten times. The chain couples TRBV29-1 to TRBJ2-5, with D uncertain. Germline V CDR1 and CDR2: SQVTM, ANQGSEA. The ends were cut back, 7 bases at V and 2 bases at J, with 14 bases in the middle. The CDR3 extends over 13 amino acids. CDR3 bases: TGCAGCGGACGGATGAATCGTCAAGAGACCCAGTACTTC. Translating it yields CSGRMNRQETQYF.

CDR3 amino acids: CASSLGTGGINEQYF. The CDR3, as DNA: TGTGCCAGCAGCTTAGGGACAGGGGGCATCAACGAGCAGTACTTC. This chain uses TRBV7-9 with TRBJ2-5, with 11 bases that match TRBD1. Matching the DNA end better, TRBJ2-7 makes the J call doubtful. This CDR3 is built from 15 residues. CDR1 is SEHNR, CDR2 FQNEAQ, per germline (reference sequence).

CDR3 sequence reads: CASRSTSRTGYGYTF. Here the CDR3 DNA reads TGTGCCAGCAGGTCAACATCTAGGACAGGCTATGGCTACACCTTC. The gene calls are TRBV11-2 and TRBJ1-2; 7 bases line up with TRBD1. Germline loops: CDR1 SGHAT, CDR2 FQNNGV. This CDR3 is 15 amino acids long. The V and J ends lost 6 bases and 4 bases, in that order; junction bases with no gene match: 11.

CDR3 sequence: CSGEKGGYGYTF. The CDR3 DNA is TGCAGCGGGGAAAAGGGAGGCTATGGCTACACCTTC. V is TRBV29-1 and J is TRBJ1-2; no definite D call. Germline CDR1 SQVTM, CDR2 ANQGSEA. Between the trimmed V and J ends, which lost 7 bases and 4 bases, there was a span of 13 bases. The CDR3 contains 12 residues.

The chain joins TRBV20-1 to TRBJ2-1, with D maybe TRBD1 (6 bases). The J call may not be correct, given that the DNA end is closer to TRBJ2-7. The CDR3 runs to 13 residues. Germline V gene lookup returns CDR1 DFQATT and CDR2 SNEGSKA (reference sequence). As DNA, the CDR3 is TGCAGTGCTTTCAAACAGGGTTCCTACGAGCAGTACTTC. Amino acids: CSAFKQGSYEQYF.

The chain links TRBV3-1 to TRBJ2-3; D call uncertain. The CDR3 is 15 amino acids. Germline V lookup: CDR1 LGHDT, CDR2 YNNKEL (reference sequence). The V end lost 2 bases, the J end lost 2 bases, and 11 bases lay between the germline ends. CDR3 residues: CASSQNGPYTDTQYF. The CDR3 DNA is TGTGCCAGCAGCCAAAACGGACCTTACACAGATACGCAGTATTTT.

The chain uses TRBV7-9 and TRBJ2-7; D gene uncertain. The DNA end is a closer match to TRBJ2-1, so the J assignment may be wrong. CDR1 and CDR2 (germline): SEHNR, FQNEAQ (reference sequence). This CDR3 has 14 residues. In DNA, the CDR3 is TGTGCCAGCAGCTTAGTTACAGAGATAGGTGAGCAGTTCTTC. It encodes CASSLVTEIGEQFF.

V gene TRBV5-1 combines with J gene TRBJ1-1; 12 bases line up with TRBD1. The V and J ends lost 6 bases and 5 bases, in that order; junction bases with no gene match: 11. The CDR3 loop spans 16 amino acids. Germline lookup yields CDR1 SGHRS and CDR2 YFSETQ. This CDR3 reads CASTPGQGASRTEAFF. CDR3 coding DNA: TGCGCCAGCACTCCGGGACAGGGGGCGAGTAGGACTGAAGCTTTCTTT.

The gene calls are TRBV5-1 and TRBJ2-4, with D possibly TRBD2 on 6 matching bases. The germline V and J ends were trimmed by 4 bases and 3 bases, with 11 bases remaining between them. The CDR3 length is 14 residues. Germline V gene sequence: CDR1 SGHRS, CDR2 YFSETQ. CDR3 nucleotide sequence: TGCGCCAGCAGCCCGGGACTTGGCAAAAACATTCAGTACTTC. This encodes CASSPGLGKNIQYF.

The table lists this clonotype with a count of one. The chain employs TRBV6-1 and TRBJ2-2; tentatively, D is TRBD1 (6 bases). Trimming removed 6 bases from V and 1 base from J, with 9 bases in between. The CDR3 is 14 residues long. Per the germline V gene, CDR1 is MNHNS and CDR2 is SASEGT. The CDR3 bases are TGTGCCAGCAGGAAGGGACAGAACACCGGGGAGCTGTTTTTT. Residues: CASRKGQNTGELFF.

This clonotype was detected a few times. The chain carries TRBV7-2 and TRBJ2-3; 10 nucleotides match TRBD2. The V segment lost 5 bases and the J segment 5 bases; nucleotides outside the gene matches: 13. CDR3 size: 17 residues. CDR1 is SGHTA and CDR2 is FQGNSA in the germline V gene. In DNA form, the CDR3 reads TGTGCCAGCAGCCCCCAGGGTAGCGGGGGGCAGCTAGATACGCAGTATTTT. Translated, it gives CASSPQGSGGQLDTQYF.

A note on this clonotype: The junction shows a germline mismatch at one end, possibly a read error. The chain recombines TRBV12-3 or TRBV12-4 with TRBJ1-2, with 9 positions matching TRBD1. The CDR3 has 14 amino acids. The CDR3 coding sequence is TGTGCCACCTTTCCCGGGACAGGGAACTATGGCTACATCTTC. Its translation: CATFPGTGNYGYIF.

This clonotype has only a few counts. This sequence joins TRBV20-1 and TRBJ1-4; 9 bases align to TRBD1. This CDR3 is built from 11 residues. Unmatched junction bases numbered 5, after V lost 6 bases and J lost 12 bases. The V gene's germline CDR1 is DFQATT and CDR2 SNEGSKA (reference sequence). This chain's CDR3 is CSASDRGQLFF. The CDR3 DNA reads TGCAGTGCCTCGGACAGGGGACAACTGTTTTTT.

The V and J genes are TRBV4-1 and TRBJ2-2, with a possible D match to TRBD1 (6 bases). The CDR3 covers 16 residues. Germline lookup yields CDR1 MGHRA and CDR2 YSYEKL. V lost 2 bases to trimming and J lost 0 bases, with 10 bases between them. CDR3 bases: TGCGCCAGCAGCCAACTCGGGACATCGAACACCGGGGAGCTGTTTTTT. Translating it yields CASSQLGTSNTGELFF.

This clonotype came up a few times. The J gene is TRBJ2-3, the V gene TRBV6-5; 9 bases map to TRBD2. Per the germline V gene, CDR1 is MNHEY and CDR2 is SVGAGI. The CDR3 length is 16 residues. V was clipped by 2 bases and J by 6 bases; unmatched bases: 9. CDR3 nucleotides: TGTGCCAGCAGTTACCAACTAGCGGGTGCCAGTGATACGCAGTATTTT. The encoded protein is CASSYQLAGASDTQYF.

Here the CDR3 DNA reads TGCAGTGCTAGAGATGGGGGTCGGGGCTACACCTTC. Protein product: CSARDGGRGYTF. This chain links TRBV20-1 with TRBJ1-2, with a tentative D call TRBD1 (5 bases). Germline V CDR1 and CDR2: DFQATT, SNEGSKA (reference sequence). Trimming pared 0 bases from V and 8 bases from J, leaving 10 bases between. The CDR3 sequence is 12 residues long.

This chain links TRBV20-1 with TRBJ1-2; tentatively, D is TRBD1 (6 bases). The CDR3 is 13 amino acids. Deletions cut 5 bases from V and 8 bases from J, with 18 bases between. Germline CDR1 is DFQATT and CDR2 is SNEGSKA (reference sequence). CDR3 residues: CSAVPRGPEGYTF. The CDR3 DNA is TGCAGTGCTGTACCCCGGGGGCCGGAGGGCTACACCTTC.

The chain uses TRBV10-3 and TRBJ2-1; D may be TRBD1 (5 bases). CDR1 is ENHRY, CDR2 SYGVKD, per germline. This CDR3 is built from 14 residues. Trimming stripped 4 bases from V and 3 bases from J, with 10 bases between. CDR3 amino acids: CAISGSTDYNEQFF. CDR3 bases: TGTGCCATCAGTGGGTCGACAGACTACAATGAGCAGTTCTTC.

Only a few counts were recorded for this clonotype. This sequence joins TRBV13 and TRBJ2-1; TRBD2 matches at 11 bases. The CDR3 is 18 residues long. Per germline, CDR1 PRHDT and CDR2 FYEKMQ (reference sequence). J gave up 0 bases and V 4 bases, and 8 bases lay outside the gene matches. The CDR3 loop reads CASSSVSGGESSYNEQFF. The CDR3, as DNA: TGTGCCAGCAGCTCCGTTAGCGGGGGGGAAAGCTCCTACAATGAGCAGTTCTTC.

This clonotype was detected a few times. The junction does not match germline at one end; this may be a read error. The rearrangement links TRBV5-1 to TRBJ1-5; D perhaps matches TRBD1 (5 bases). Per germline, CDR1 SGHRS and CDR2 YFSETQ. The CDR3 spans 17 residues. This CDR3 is CASSLGPGRNSDQPQHF. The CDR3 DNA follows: TGCGCCAGCAGCCTGGGACCGGGACGAAATAGCGATCAGCCCCAGCATTTT. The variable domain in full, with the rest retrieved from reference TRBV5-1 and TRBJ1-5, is KAGVTQTPRYLIKTRGQQVTLSCSPISGHRSVSWYQQTPGQGLQFLFEYFSETQRNKGNFPGRFSGRQFSNSRSEMNVSTLELGDSALYLCASSLGPGRNSDQPQHFGDGTRLSIL.

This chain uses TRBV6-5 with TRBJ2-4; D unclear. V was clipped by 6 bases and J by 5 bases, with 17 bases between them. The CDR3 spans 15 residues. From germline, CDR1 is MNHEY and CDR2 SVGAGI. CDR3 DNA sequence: TGTGCCAGCAGCCTACTACAAGGCCAGCAAAACATTCAGTACTTC. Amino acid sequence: CASSLLQGQQNIQYF.

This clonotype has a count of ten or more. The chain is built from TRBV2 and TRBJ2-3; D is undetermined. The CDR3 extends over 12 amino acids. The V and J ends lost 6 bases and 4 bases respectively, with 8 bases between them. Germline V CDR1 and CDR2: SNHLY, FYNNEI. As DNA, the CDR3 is TGTGCCAGCAGCGCGGCGGCAGATACGCAGTATTTT. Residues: CASSAAADTQYF.